A single sample gave rise to the 8 T cell receptor beta chains below, sequenced in a study of T cell repertoires in cytomegalovirus infection. TCRdb called the reads again in MiXCR, with one record for every CDR3 protein. The profile covers about 310,000 distinct CDR3 sequences, with around 25% appearing a single time and 10% to 15% taken by the ten largest. For these TCRs, the target antigens are not known. The sample consisted of cultured PBMCs, taken from culture after CMV antigen stimulation. These receptors all come from a human donor in good health (CMV status not recorded). Some clones in this sample may be carry-over from other donors' samples.

The chain carries TRBV5-6 and TRBJ2-5, with TRBD2 identical over 10 bases. With V trimmed by 4 bases and J by 5 bases, 5 bases remained unmatched. The germline V gene encodes CDR1 SGHDT and CDR2 YYEEEE. The CDR3 loop spans 14 amino acids. The CDR3 sequence: CASSTSGIPETQYF. In nucleotides, the CDR3 is TGTGCCAGCAGCACTAGCGGGATACCCGAGACCCAGTACTTC. Full variable domain (remainder filled in from reference TRBV5-6 and TRBJ2-5): DAGVTQSPTHLIKTRGQQVTLRCSPKSGHDTVSWYQQALGQGPQFIFQYYEEEERQRGNFPDRFSGHQFPNYSSELNVNALLLGDSALYLCASSTSGIPETQYFGPGTRLLVL.

This clonotype occurred many times. The chain is built from TRBV7-9 and TRBJ1-1, with D possibly TRBD1 on 6 matching bases. V lost 6 bases and J 10 bases, leaving 21 bases between the germline ends. Germline loops: CDR1 SEHNR, CDR2 FQNEAQ (reference sequence). This CDR3 is built from 14 residues. The CDR3 reads CASRPSGGSTGAFF. CDR3 DNA: TGTGCCAGCAGGCCATCCGGGGGCTCTACCGGAGCTTTCTTT.

Written as DNA, the CDR3 is TGCGCCAGCAGCCCTTCAGCCCAGGGCCAAGAGACCCAGTACTTC. This codes for CASSPSAQGQETQYF. V gene TRBV4-3 combines with J gene TRBJ2-5; weak D call: TRBD1 (5 bases). The germline V gene encodes CDR1 LGHNA and CDR2 YSLEER. The CDR3 consists of 15 residues. Trimming took 4 bases from V and 1 from J, leaving 13 bases between them.

This chain uses TRBV30 with TRBJ1-2; TRBD1 aligns across 7 bases. J was trimmed by 5 bases and V by 3 bases; bases with no gene match: 12. The germline V gene has CDR1 GTSNPN and CDR2 SVGIG (reference sequence). The CDR3 contains 15 residues. CDR3 nucleotide sequence: TGTGCCTGGAGAGGCGACCGGGACAGAGTTTATGGCTACACCTTC. It is translated as CAWRGDRDRVYGYTF. Full variable domain (missing parts from reference TRBV30 and TRBJ1-2): SQTIHQWPATLVQPVGSPLSLECTVEGTSNPNLYWYRQAAGRGLQLLFYSVGIGQISSEVPQNLSASRPQDRQFILSSKKLLLSDSGFYLCAWRGDRDRVYGYTFGSGTRLTVV.

The chain uses TRBV5-5 and TRBJ2-2, with D possibly matching TRBD2 (6 bases). The CDR3 runs to 14 residues. The V gene lost 0 bases and the J gene lost 5 bases, with 8 bases spanning the gap. Germline V gene data show CDR1 as SGHKS and CDR2 as YYEKEE (reference sequence). The CDR3 reads CASSLVLATGELFF. DNA of the CDR3: TGTGCCAGCAGCTTGGTGCTAGCGACCGGGGAGCTGTTTTTT.

J is TRBJ2-7 and V is TRBV14, with 9 bases that match TRBD1. The germline gives CDR1 SGHDN, CDR2 FVKESK. CDR3 length: 16 residues. V was clipped by 4 bases and J by 0 bases; unmatched bases: 7. The CDR3 region is CASSPAGQGLSYEQYV. In DNA form, the CDR3 reads TGTGCCAGCAGCCCCGCCGGACAGGGGCTCTCCTACGAGCAGTACGTC.

CDR3 DNA: TGTGCCAGCAGTAGGGGACAAGAGCAGTTCTTC. It specifies CASSRGQEQFF. The chain combines TRBV12-3 or TRBV12-4 with TRBJ2-1, with D perhaps matching TRBD1 (6 bases). CDR3 length: 11 residues. Trimming left V 5 bases short and J 10 bases short, with 9 bases between.

This clonotype was counted many times. The rearrangement joins TRBV7-2 to TRBJ2-7, with D unclear. Germline V gene data show CDR1 as SGHTA and CDR2 as FQGNSA. Trimming left V 0 bases short and J 5 bases short, with 8 bases between. CDR3 length: 13 residues. The CDR3 loop is CASSLARDDEQYF. The CDR3 DNA reads as TGTGCCAGCAGCTTAGCACGTGACGACGAGCAGTACTTC.